This T cell receptor beta chain stems from a study of blood T cell repertoires in COVID-19. Whole-study context: Donors in the United States, Italy and Spain gave samples during acute or convalescent COVID-19.

This clone was detected only a few times. Everyone who took part was roughly 18 to 100 years old, and they came from about two dozen US areas. Which cohort a participant joined came from the clinical history participants gave. The CDR3 has 13 residues. Between the trimmed V and J ends, which lost 8 bases and 4 bases, there was a span of 12 bases. Original processing methods: Estimated nucleated cell counts came from reference gene primer amplification. Assay used: immunoSEQ multiplex PCR; TCRdb lists only in-frame clones, some missing. D and trimming come from the DNA, and the V and J calls and clone size come from that table. The top ten hold 9.5% to 15% of the sample, which has around 170,000 clones, 84% seen once.

The sequence was collected from a man aged 50 to 60 who had recovered from COVID-19. The chain has TRBV12-3 or TRBV12-4 and TRBJ2-1, with D perhaps matching TRBD1 (5 bases). The sample comprised PBMCs or T cells enriched from blood (not recorded which). CDR3 sequence (DNA): TGTGCCAGCGCTCCCCCAGGGTACAATGAGCAGTTCTTC. This sequence encodes CASAPPGYNEQFF.